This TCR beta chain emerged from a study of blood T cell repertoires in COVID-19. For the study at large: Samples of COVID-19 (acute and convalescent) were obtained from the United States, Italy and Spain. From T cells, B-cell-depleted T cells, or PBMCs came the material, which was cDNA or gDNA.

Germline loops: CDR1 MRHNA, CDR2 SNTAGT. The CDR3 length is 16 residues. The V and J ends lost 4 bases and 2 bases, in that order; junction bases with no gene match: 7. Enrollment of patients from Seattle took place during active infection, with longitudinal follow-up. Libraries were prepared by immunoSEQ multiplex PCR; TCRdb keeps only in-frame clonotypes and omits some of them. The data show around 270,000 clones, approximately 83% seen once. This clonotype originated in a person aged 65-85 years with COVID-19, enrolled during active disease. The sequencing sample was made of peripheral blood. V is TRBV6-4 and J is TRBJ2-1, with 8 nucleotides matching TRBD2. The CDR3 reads CASSAHPAGAYNEQFF. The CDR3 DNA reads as TGTGCCAGCAGTGCCCACCCAGCGGGGGCCTACAATGAGCAGTTCTTC.